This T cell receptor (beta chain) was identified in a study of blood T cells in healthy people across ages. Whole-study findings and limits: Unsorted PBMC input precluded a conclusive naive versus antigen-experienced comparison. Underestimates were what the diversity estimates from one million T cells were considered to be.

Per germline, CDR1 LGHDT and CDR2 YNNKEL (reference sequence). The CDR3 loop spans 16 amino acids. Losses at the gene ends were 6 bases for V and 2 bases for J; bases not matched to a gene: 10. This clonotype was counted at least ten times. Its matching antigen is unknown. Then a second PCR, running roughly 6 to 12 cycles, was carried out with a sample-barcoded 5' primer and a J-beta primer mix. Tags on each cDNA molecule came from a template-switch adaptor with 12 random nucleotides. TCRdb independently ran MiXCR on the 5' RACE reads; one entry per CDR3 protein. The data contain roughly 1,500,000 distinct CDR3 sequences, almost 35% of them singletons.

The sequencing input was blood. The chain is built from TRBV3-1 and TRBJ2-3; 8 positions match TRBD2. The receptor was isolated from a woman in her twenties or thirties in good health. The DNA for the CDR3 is TGTGCCAGCAGTCCCTACCTAGCGGGCGACACAGATACGCAGTATTTT. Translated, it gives CASSPYLAGDTDTQYF.